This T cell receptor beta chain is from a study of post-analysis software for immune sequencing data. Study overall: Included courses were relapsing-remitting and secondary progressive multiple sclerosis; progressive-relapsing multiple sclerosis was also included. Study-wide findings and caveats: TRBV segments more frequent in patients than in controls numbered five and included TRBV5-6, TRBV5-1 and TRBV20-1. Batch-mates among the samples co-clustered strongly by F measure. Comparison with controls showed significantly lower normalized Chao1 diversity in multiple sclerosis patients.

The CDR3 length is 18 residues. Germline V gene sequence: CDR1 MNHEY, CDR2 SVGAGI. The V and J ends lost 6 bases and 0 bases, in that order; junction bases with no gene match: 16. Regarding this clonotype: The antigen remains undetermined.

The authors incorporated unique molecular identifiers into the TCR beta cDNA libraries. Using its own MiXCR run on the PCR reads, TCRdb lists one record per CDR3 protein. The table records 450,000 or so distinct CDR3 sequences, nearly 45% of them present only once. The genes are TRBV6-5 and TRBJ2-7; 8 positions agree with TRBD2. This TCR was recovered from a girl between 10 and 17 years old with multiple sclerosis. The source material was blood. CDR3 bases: TGTGCCAGCAGCTACCAAACCCTTAGTGGGACTAGCTCCTACGAGCAGTACTTC. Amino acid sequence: CASSYQTLSGTSSYEQYF.